This entry concerns a single T cell receptor beta chain. The CDR3 covers 15 residues. Germline CDR1 is MNHEY and CDR2 is SVGAGI. Trimming took 4 bases from V and 1 from J, leaving 14 bases between them. In the authors' methods: Estimates of nucleated cell counts were drawn from the amplification of reference gene primers. Data came from immunoSEQ multiplex PCR; TCRdb stores just in-frame clones and leaves some out. The V and J calls and the clone size are those of that table, but D and trimming were determined from the DNA. The top ten clones hold 15% to 20% of a sample with about 220,000 clones, less than 90% of them seen once. This sample was taken from a study of blood T cell repertoires in COVID-19. Across the study: Italy, Spain and the United States were the sources of the convalescent and acute COVID-19 samples.

Sequenced material: peripheral blood. The gene calls are TRBV6-5 and TRBJ2-7; maybe TRBD1 (7 bases). This TCR came from a man aged 25-40 years with active or convalescent COVID-19. DNA of the CDR3: TGTGCCAGCAGTTCGAGGGGGGACAGTTCCTACGAGCAGTACTTC. The encoded protein is CASSSRGDSSYEQYF.